These T cell receptor beta chains were read from a single sample in a study of T cells in Graves' hyperthyroidism and ophthalmopathy. MiXCR, applied by TCRdb to the multiplex PCR reads, yields one record per CDR3 protein. In the table there are about 250,000 distinct CDR3 sequences, around 20% of which are singletons. Input material: blood. The receptors shown here come from a man aged 25 to 45 with Graves' ophthalmopathy. The CDR3 runs from the conserved cysteine through the conserved F or W. A D gene is named only where the DNA matches it firmly. Clone size is shown for a subset of rows, as once, few, many or a class of expanded clone.

V gene,clone size,D gene,J gene,CDR3 protein,CDR3 DNA
TRBV10-3,NA,TRBD1,TRBJ2-7,CAISESARGHYEQYF,TGTGCCATCAGTGAGTCGGCCAGGGGGCACTACGAGCAGTACTTC
TRBV28,many,NA,TRBJ2-1,CASSLRGDEQFF,TGTGCCAGCAGTTTAAGGGGGGATGAGCAGTTCTTC
TRBV12-3/TRBV12-4,few,NA,TRBJ1-1,CASSFLDTEAFF,TGTGCCAGCAGTTTTTTGGACACTGAAGCTTTCTTT
TRBV12-3/TRBV12-4,many,NA,TRBJ1-1,CASSPRKNTEAFF,TGTGCCAGCAGCCCCCGCAAGAACACTGAAGCTTTCTTT
TRBV28,NA,TRBD2,TRBJ2-3,CASSGLAGVVADTQYF,TGTGCCAGCAGTGGACTAGCGGGAGTGGTGGCAGATACGCAGTATTTT
TRBV7-8,few,TRBD2,TRBJ2-3,CASSLAGGAGGPDTQYF,TGTGCCAGCAGCTTAGCTGGCGGGGCGGGAGGGCCAGATACGCAGTATTTT
TRBV6-1,NA,TRBD1,TRBJ1-2,CASSADRDYGYTF,TGTGCCAGCAGCGCTGACAGGGACTATGGCTACACCTTC
TRBV5-1,many,TRBD1,TRBJ2-3,CASSLEQGARTDTQYF,TGCGCCAGCAGCCTGGAACAGGGGGCCCGCACAGATACGCAGTATTTT
TRBV20-1,few,NA,TRBJ1-6,CSARDRTSPLHF,TGCAGTGCTAGAGACAGGACTTCACCCCTCCACTTT
TRBV7-9,few,NA,TRBJ1-6,CASSTRAGDNSPLHF,TGTGCCAGCAGCACCCGGGCAGGGGATAATTCACCCCTCCACTTT
TRBV7-7,NA,NA,TRBJ2-1,CASSQGLLNEQFF,TGTGCTAGCAGCCAGGGACTCCTCAATGAGCAGTTCTTC
TRBV2,NA,TRBD2,TRBJ2-3,CASSPRPPSGRRPDTQYF,TGTGCCAGCTCACCACGCCCCCCTAGCGGGAGAAGACCAGATACGCAGTATTTT
TRBV6-6,few,NA,TRBJ1-1,CASSYEQGGTEAFF,TGTGCCAGCAGTTACGAGCAGGGAGGCACTGAAGCTTTCTTT
TRBV3-1,many,TRBD1,TRBJ2-7,CASSQRQGLSYEQYF,TGTGCCAGCAGCCAGAGACAGGGGCTTTCCTACGAGCAGTACTTC
TRBV5-1,few,NA,TRBJ2-6,CASSFHRDRWASGANVLTF,TGCGCCAGCAGCTTTCACAGGGATCGATGGGCTTCTGGGGCCAACGTCCTGACTTTC
TRBV3-1,few,TRBD2,TRBJ2-2,CASSQDLAGGPGELFF,TGTGCCAGCAGCCAAGATCTAGCGGGAGGGCCCGGGGAGCTGTTTTTT
TRBV20-1,few,TRBD2,TRBJ2-1,CSATGTSGRVQFF,TGCAGTGCCACTGGGACTAGCGGGAGAGTACAGTTCTTC
TRBV6-1,NA,NA,TRBJ1-5,CASSEGTEDNQPQHF,TGTGCCAGCAGTGAAGGGACCGAGGACAATCAGCCCCAGCATTTT
TRBV28,few,NA,TRBJ2-2,CASSLQRANTGELFF,TGTGCCAGCAGTTTACAGAGAGCGAACACCGGGGAGCTGTTTTTT
TRBV6-2/TRBV6-3,once,NA,TRBJ2-2,CASSYDGDNTGELFF,TGTGCCAGCAGTTACGATGGGGATAACACCGGGGAGCTGTTTTTT
TRBV9,NA,NA,TRBJ2-3,CASSPRGGADTQYF,TGTGCCAGCAGCCCCCGGGGTGGCGCAGATACGCAGTATTTT
TRBV30,many,NA,TRBJ2-5,CAWSPFQETQYF,TGTGCCTGGAGCCCATTCCAAGAGACCCAGTACTTC
TRBV7-2,few,TRBD1,TRBJ1-1,CASSLVGGQGTEAFF,TGTGCCAGCAGCTTAGTAGGAGGACAGGGCACTGAAGCTTTCTTT
TRBV5-1,few,NA,TRBJ1-2,CASSSLPNEGSGYTF,TGCGCCAGCAGCTCCCTCCCCAACGAGGGCTCTGGCTACACCTTC
TRBV6-1,few,NA,TRBJ2-6,CAILVGSGANVLTF,TGTGCCATCCTAGTGGGATCTGGGGCCAACGTCCTGACTTTC
TRBV28,few,TRBD1,TRBJ2-7,CASSLTDRGFYEQYF,TGTGCCAGCAGTTTAACGGACAGGGGGTTCTACGAGCAGTACTTC
TRBV29-1,many,TRBD2,TRBJ2-5,CSVEDGLAGVETQYF,TGCAGCGTTGAAGATGGGCTAGCGGGAGTGGAGACCCAGTACTTC